This TCR beta chain was profiled in a study of shared clonotypes between healthy human individuals. At the level of the study: For every donor, three CD4 naive, three CD4 memory, two CD8 naive and one CD8 memory plates were used. Broader study findings: Among non-shared clonotypes, generation probabilities were lower than among those shared by all four donors.

Each cell subset's genomic DNA was divided evenly among several immunoSEQ plates. Authors' methods: As immunoSEQ supplied junction-only sequences (without quality scores), filtering differed. Generated by immunoSEQ multiplex PCR, the TCRdb table keeps only in-frame clones and is missing some. V, J and clone size are taken as reported in that table, and D and trimming were inferred from the DNA itself. The sample includes around 1 million clones, 76% seen only once; the top ten take around 1.5%. Per the germline V gene, CDR1 is LGHNT and CDR2 is FRNRAP. The CDR3 sequence is 16 residues long. With 1 base clipped from V and 3 bases from J, the junction kept 4 bases outside the gene matches. On this clone: As yet, its antigen is unknown.

J is TRBJ2-3 and V is TRBV12-5, with 10 positions matching TRBD2. This clonotype was obtained from a man between 18 and 29 years old in good health. The sequencing input was memory CD4+ T cells sorted from blood. Subset described: CD45RA-negative fraction. CDR3 residues: CASGLGTSGVTDTQYF. Written as DNA, the CDR3 is TGTGCTAGTGGTTTGGGCACTAGCGGGGTAACAGATACGCAGTATTTT. Filled out from reference TRBV12-5 and TRBJ2-3, the complete variable domain reads DARVTQTPRHKVTEMGQEVTMRCQPILGHNTVFWYRQTMMQGLELLAYFRNRAPLDDSGMPKDRFSAEMPDATLATLKIQPSEPRDSAVYFCASGLGTSGVTDTQYFGPGTRLTVL.